This T cell receptor (beta chain) was captured by sequencing in a study of T cells after yellow fever vaccination. Study results and limitations: Although the secondary response was weaker, it peaked faster, at day 5 versus 15. Only a minor proportion of clonotypes was detected across both CD4 and CD8 compartments.

The ends were cut back, 5 bases at V and 8 bases at J, with 22 bases in the middle. CDR3 length: 16 residues. The TCR cDNA carried a universal primer site and UMIs from 5'RACE template switching. Using its own MiXCR run on the 5' RACE reads, TCRdb lists one record per CDR3 protein. The data contain approximately 260,000 distinct CDR3 sequences, about 5.2% of them singletons. This clonotype was observed a handful of times. Its antigen remains unidentified. The source of this sequence is a man younger than 35 who received the YFV17D yellow fever vaccine. The chain carries TRBV12-3 or TRBV12-4 and TRBJ2-1; D assignment may be TRBD1 or TRBD2 (5 bases each). The material was CD4+ T cells sorted from PBMCs, obtained on the day of the yellow fever booster vaccination. The CDR3 reads CASSPPFGGGSDEQFF. CDR3 bases: TGTGCCAGCAGTCCACCGTTTGGTGGGGGATCCGATGAGCAGTTCTTC.